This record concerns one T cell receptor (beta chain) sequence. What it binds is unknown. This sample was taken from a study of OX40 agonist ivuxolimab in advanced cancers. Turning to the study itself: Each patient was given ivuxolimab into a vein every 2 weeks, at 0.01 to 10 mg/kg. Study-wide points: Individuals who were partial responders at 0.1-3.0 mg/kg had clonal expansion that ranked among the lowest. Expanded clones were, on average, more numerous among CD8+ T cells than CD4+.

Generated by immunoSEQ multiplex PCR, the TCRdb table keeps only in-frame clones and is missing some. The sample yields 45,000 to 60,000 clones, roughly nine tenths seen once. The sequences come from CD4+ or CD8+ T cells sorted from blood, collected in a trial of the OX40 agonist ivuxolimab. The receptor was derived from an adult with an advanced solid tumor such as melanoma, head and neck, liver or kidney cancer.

CDR3 amino acids: CASSSRTGTSGEQFF. The CDR3 DNA reads as TGTGCCAGCAGTTCTCGGACAGGGACCAGCGGCGAGCAGTTCTTC. The V gene is TRBV2, the J gene TRBJ2-1, with 8 nucleotides matching TRBD1. CDR3 length: 15 residues. Unmatched junction bases numbered 13, after V lost 5 bases and J lost 10 bases. CDR1 is SNHLY and CDR2 is FYNNEI in the germline V gene.